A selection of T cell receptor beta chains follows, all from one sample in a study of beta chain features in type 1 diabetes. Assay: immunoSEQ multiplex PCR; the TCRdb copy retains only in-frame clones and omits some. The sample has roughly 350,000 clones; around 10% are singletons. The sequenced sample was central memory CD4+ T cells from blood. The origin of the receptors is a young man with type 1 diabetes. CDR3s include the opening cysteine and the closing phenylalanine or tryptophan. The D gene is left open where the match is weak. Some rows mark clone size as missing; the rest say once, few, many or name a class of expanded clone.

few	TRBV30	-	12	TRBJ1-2	TGTGCCTGGAGTACGGGAAACTATGGCTACACCTTC	CAWSTGNYGYTF
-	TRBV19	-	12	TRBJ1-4	TGTGCCAGTAAGTTTGAGAAAGAAAAACTGTTTTTT	CASKFEKEKLFF
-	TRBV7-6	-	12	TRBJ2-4	TGTGCCAGCCAGGGGGGTGGAAACATTCAGTACTTC	CASQGGGNIQYF
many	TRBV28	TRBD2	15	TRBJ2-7	TGTGCCAGCAGTCCTAGCGGGAGTCGGGGTTACGAGCAGTACTTC	CASSPSGSRGYEQYF
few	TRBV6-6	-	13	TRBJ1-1	TGTGCCAGCAGTTACTCGAGTTTTACGGCCGCTTTCTTT	CASSYSSFTAAFF
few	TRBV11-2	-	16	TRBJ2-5	TGTGCCAGCAGCTCTCTCCCGGGACGCGCGGGGGAGACCCAGTACTTC	CASSSLPGRAGETQYF
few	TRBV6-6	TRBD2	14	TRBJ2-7	TGTGCCAGCACTTCGCGGGAGACATCCTACGAGCAGTACTTC	CASTSRETSYEQYF
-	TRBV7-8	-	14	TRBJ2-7	TGTGCCAGCACCCGCGGCATTGGCGCCTACGAGCAGTACTTC	CASTRGIGAYEQYF
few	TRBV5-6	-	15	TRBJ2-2	TGTGCCAGCAGCCGCGGGTGGGGGTACACCGGGGAGCTGTTTTTT	CASSRGWGYTGELFF
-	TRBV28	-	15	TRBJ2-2	TGTGCCAGCAACTCACAGGGTGTATCCACCGGGGAGCTGTTTTTT	CASNSQGVSTGELFF
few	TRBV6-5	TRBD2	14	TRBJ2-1	TGTGCCAGCAAAGCTAGCGGGAGTAGGTATGAGCAGTTCTTC	CASKASGSRYEQFF
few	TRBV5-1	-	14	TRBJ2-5	TGCGCCAGCGCAAGGACTCCTGCACAAGAGACCCAGTACTTC	CASARTPAQETQYF
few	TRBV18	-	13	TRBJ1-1	TGTGCCAGCTCACCTACATGGAACACTGAAGCTTTCTTT	CASSPTWNTEAFF
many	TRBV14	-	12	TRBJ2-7	TGTGCCAGCAGCCTCTCTACCTACGAGCAGTACTTC	CASSLSTYEQYF
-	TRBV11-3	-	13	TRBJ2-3	TGTGCCAGCAGCTTTACAGGGACAGATACGCAGTATTTT	CASSFTGTDTQYF
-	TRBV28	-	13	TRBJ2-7	TGTGCCAGCACTACCAATGGGGAGTACGAGCAGTACTTC	CASTTNGEYEQYF
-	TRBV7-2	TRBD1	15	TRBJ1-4	TGTGCCAGCAGCATAGACGGGACAGGGGGTTTTGAACTGTTTTTT	CASSIDGTGGFELFF
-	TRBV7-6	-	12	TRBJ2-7	TGTGCCAGCAGTCTTAACAGCGCTGAGCAGTACTTC	CASSLNSAEQYF
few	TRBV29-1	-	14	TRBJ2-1	TGCAGCGTTGTATCGACTAGCTCCTACAATGAGCAGTTCTTC	CSVVSTSSYNEQFF
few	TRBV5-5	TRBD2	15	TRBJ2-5	TGTGCCAGCAGCTCTCGACTAGCGGCCCAAGAGACCCAGTACTTC	CASSSRLAAQETQYF
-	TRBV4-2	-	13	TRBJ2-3	TGTGCCAGCAGCCTCGCAGGGGAAGATACGCAGTATTTT	CASSLAGEDTQYF
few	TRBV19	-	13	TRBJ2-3	TGTGCCAGTAGTATAGGGACAAGGGATACGCAGTATTTT	CASSIGTRDTQYF
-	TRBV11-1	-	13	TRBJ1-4	TGTGCCAGCAGCCGCGCCGGGAATGAAAAACTGTTTTTT	CASSRAGNEKLFF
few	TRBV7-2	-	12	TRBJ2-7	TGTGCCAGCAGAAAAGACACCTACGAGCAGTACTTC	CASRKDTYEQYF
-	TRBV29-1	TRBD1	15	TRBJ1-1	TGCAGCGTTGGGGGACAGACCGATTCATACACTGAAGCTTTCTTT	CSVGGQTDSYTEAFF
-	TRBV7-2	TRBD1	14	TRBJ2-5	TGTGCCAGCAGCCGCCGGACAGGGCAAGAGACCCAGTACTTC	CASSRRTGQETQYF
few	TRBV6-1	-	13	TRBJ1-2	TGTGCCAGCAGTGAACGGGGCGACTATGGCTACACCTTC	CASSERGDYGYTF
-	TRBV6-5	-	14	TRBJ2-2	TGTGCCAGCAGCCGAAATACGAACACCGGGGAGCTGTTTTTT	CASSRNTNTGELFF
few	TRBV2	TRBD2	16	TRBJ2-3	TGTGCCAGCACTATGATGGGGGGGGTTAACACAGATACGCAGTATTTT	CASTMMGGVNTDTQYF
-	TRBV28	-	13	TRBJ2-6	TGTGCCAGCATACCCTCTGGGGCCAACGTCCTGACTTTC	CASIPSGANVLTF
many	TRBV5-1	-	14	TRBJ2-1	TGCGCCAGCAGCTTGGCGGGGAGATACAATGAGCAGTTCTTC	CASSLAGRYNEQFF
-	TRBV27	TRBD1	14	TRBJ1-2	TGTGCCAGCAGTTCAACAGGGGGCCCGCATGGCTACACCTTC	CASSSTGGPHGYTF
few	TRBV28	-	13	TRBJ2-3	TGTGCCAGCAGTTTGACAGACACAGATACGCAGTATTTT	CASSLTDTDTQYF
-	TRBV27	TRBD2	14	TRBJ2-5	TGTGCCAGCAGACTAGCGGGAGAAAGAGAGACCCAGTACTTC	CASRLAGERETQYF
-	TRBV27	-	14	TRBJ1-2	TGTGCCAGCAGTTTAACCGGGGGAGGCTATGGCTACACCTTC	CASSLTGGGYGYTF
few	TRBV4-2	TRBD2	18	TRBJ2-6	TGTGCCAGCAGCTTCCGAGGACTAGCGCCCTCTTCGGCCAACGTCCTGACTTTC	CASSFRGLAPSSANVLTF
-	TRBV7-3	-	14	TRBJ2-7	TGTGCCAGCAGCTTAGGACCTGAAGGCTACGAGCAGTACTTC	CASSLGPEGYEQYF
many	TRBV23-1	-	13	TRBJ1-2	TGCGCCAGCAGACGCCCCTGCGTCTATGGCTACACCTTC	CASRRPCVYGYTF
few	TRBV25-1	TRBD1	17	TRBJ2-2	TGTGCCAGCAGTGACTACAGGGGGCGGGGGACCGCCGGGGAGCTGTTTTTT	CASSDYRGRGTAGELFF
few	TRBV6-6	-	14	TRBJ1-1	TGTGCCAGCAGTTACGAAGAAGCGAACACTGAAGCTTTCTTT	CASSYEEANTEAFF
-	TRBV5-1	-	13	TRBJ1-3	TGCGCCAGCATGCCCGACTCTGGAAACACCATATATTTT	CASMPDSGNTIYF
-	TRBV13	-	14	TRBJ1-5	TGTGCCAGCAGCTTTACAGGGAGCAATCAGCCCCAGCATTTT	CASSFTGSNQPQHF
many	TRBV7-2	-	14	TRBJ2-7	TGTGCCAGCAGCTTAAGCGGATTTCCCTACGAGCAGTACTTC	CASSLSGFPYEQYF
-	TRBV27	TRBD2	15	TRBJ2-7	TGTGCCAGCAGTTTTCTAGCGGGAGGCGCGGACGAGCAGTACTTC	CASSFLAGGADEQYF
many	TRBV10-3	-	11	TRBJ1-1	TGTGCCATCAGGGACTCCGCTGAAGCTTTCTTT	CAIRDSAEAFF
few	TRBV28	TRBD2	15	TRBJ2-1	TGTGCCAGCGGAACCACTAGCGGGAGCAAGAATGAGCAGTTCTTC	CASGTTSGSKNEQFF